This entry features one T cell receptor beta chain sequence. As yet, its antigen is unknown. The trim removed 6 bases at V and 2 bases at J, leaving 4 bases unmatched. This CDR3 contains 14 residues. CDR1 MNHNS and CDR2 SASEGT come from the germline V gene. Time point specified: week 11, during vaccination. One vaccine dose held 300 ug of mutant IDH1 20-mer peptide and came with topical imiquimod. This record comes from a study of a mutant IDH1 vaccine in newly diagnosed glioma. Clones were read by immunoSEQ multiplex PCR, and TCRdb kept only the in-frame ones, dropping some. The repertoire holds roughly 57,000 clones, with 75% to 90% as singletons.

This chain connects TRBV6-1 to TRBJ1-3; 7 bases align to TRBD1. The sequence was collected from a man aged 40-49 years with glioma. The specimen was PBMCs, collected from a glioma patient whose treatment included an IDH1 peptide vaccine. CDR3 residues: CASRATGTGNTIYF. The CDR3, as DNA: TGTGCCAGCAGGGCGACAGGGACTGGAAACACCATATATTTT.